The TCR beta chain described here comes from a study of T cell changes during pregnancy in multiple sclerosis. Assay: immunoSEQ multiplex PCR; the TCRdb copy retains only in-frame clones and omits some. This table has fewer than 90,000 clones, approximately 94% appearing once. This CDR3 is 14 amino acids long. V lost 2 bases and J lost 2, with 9 bases in between. Germline V gives CDR1 SGHDN, CDR2 FVKESK. Sequenced here: peripheral blood, sampled in the third trimester of pregnancy. The TCR originated in a female donor with multiple sclerosis, enrolled in a pregnancy study. J is TRBJ2-5 and V is TRBV14; D is ambiguous. The DNA of the CDR3 is TGTGCCAGCAGCCAATTGCGGCAGCAAGAGACCCAGTACTTC. This sequence encodes CASSQLRQQETQYF.